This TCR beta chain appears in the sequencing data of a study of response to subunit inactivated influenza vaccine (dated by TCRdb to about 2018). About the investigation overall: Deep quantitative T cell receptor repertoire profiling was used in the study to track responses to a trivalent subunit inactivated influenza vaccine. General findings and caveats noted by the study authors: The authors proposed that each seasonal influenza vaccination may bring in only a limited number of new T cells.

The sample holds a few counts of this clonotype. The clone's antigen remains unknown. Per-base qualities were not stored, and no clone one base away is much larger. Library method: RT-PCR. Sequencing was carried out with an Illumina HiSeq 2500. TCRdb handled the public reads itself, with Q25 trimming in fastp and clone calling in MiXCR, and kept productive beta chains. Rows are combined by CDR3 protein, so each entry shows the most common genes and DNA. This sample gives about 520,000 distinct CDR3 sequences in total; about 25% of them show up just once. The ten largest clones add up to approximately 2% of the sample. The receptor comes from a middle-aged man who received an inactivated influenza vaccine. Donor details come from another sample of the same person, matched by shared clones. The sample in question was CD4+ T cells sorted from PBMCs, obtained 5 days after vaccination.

The CDR3: CASSDNRGGLTREQYF. DNA sequence: TGTGCCAGCAGCGATAACAGGGGTGGGCTGACGCGAGAGCAGTACTTC. The chain is encoded by TRBV14 joined to TRBJ2-7; 7 bases in the middle match TRBD1. The CDR3 has 16 amino acids, counting the end cysteine and phenylalanine. Only the CDR3 portion is preserved as DNA: 48 bases, with reading frame beginning at the first base. Based on the germline V gene, the CDR1 and CDR2 sequences are SGHDN and FVKESK. The V end gives up 5 bases and the J end 7 bases, leaving 17 bases in the junction not matched to a gene.